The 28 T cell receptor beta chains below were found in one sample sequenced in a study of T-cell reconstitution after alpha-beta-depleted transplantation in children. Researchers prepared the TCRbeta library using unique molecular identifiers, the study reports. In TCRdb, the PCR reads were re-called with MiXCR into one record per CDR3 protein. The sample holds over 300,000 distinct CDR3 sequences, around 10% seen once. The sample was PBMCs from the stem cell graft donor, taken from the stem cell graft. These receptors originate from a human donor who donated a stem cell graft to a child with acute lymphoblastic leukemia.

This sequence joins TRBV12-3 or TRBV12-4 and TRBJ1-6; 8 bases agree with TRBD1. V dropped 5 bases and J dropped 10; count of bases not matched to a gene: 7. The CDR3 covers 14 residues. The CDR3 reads CASSDGTGVSPLHF. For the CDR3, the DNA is TGTGCCAGCAGTGATGGGACAGGAGTGTCACCCCTCCACTTT.

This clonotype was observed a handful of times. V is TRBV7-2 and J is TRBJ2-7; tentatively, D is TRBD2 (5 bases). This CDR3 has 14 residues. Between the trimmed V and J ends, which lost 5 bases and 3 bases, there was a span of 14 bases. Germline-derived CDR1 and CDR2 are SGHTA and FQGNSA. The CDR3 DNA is TGTGCCAGCAGCAAGACTACCCCCGGCTACGAGCAGTACTTC. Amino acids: CASSKTTPGYEQYF.

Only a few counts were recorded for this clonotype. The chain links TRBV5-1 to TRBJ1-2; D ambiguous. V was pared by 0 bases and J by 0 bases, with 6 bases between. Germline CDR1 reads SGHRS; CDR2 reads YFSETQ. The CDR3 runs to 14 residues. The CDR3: CASSLGLTNYGYTF. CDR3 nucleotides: TGCGCCAGCAGCTTGGGTCTTACTAACTATGGCTACACCTTC.

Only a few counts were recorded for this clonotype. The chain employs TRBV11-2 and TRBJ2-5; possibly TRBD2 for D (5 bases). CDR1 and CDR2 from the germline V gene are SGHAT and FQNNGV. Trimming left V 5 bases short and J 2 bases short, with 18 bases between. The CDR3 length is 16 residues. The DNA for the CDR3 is TGTGCCAGCAGCGCCGAGGGTCTTTGGGCACAAGAGACCCAGTACTTC. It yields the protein CASSAEGLWAQETQYF.

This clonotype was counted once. The CDR3 here is CASSPSTSGVSRTGELFF. As DNA, the CDR3 is TGTGCCAGCAGTCCTTCAACTAGCGGGGTATCACGGACCGGGGAGCTGTTTTTT. This sequence joins TRBV12-3 or TRBV12-4 and TRBJ2-2; 10 bases agree with TRBD2. The CDR3 contains 18 residues. Trimming at V came to 5 bases and at J to 5 bases, leaving 14 bases not matched to a gene.

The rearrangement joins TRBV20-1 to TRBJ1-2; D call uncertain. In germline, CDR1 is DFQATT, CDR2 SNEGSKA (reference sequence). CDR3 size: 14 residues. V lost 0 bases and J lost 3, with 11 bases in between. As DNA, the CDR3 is TGCAGTGCTAGAGATGGAGGGTTCGACTATGGCTACACCTTC. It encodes CSARDGGFDYGYTF.

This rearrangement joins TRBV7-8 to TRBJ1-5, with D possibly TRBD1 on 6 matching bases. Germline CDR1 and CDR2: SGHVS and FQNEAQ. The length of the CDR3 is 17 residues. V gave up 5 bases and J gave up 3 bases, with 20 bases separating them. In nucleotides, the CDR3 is TGTGCCAGCAGCGTATACAGGGTGCCTGGGGTCAATCAGCCCCAGCATTTT. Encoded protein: CASSVYRVPGVNQPQHF.

CDR3 region: CASSTIAGPLKEQYF. For the CDR3, the DNA is TGTGCCAGCAGCACCATAGCGGGACCCCTCAAAGAGCAGTACTTC. This chain connects TRBV7-9 to TRBJ2-7; TRBD2 matches 8 bases. Trimming cost V 5 bases and J 7 bases; bases outside gene matches: 13. Germline V gene data show CDR1 as SEHNR and CDR2 as FQNEAQ (reference sequence). This CDR3 is 15 amino acids long. Full variable domain (rest looked up from reference TRBV7-9 and TRBJ2-7): DTGVSQNPRHKITKRGQNVTFRCDPISEHNRLYWYRQTLGQGPEFLTYFQNEAQLEKSRLLSDRFSAERPKGSFSTLEIQRTEQGDSAMYLCASSTIAGPLKEQYFGPGTRLTVT.

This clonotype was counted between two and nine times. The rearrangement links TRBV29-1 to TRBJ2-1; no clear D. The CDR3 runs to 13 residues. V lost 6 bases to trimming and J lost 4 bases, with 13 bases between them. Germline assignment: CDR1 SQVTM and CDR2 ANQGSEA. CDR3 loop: CSVRPRLYNEQFF. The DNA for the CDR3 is TGCAGCGTGAGGCCTAGGCTTTACAATGAGCAGTTCTTC.

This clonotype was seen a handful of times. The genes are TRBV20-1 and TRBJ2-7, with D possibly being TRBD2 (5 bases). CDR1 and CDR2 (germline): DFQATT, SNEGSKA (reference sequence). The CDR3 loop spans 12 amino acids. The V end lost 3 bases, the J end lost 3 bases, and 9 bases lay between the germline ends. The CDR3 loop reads CSARTTFYEQYF. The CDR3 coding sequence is TGCAGTGCTAGGACTACCTTCTACGAGCAGTACTTC.

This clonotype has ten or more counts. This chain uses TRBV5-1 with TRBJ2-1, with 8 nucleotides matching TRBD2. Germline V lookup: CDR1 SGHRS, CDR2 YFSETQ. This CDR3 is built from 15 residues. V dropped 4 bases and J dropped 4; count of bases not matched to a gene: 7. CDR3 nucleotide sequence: TGCGCCAGCAGCGGCCGGGAGGGGACTTACAATGAGCAGTTCTTC. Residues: CASSGREGTYNEQFF.

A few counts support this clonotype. As DNA, the CDR3 is TGCAGTGCTAGGGGCCCCGATCCGAGCTCCTACAATGAGCAGTTCTTC. Encoded protein: CSARGPDPSSYNEQFF. The chain carries TRBV20-1 and TRBJ2-1; D unresolved. The V gene lost 3 bases and the J gene lost 0 bases, with 15 bases spanning the gap. This CDR3 is 16 amino acids long. Germline values: CDR1 DFQATT, CDR2 SNEGSKA (reference sequence).

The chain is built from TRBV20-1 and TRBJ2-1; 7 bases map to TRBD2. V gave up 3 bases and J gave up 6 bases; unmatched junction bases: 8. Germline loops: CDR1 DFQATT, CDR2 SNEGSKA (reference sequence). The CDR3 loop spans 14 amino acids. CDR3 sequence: CSARSGGSTNEQFF. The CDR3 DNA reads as TGCAGTGCTAGGTCCGGCGGGAGCACCAATGAGCAGTTCTTC.

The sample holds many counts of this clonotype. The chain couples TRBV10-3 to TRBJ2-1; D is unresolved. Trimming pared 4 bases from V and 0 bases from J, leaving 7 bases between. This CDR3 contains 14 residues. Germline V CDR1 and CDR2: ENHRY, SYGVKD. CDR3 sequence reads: CAISGSSSYNEQFF. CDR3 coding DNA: TGTGCCATCAGTGGGTCTAGCTCCTACAATGAGCAGTTCTTC.

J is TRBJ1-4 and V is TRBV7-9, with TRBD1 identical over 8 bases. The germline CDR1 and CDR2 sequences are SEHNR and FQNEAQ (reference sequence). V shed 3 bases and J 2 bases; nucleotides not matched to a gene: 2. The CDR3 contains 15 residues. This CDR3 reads CASSFGQGTNEKLFF. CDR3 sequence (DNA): TGTGCCAGCAGCTTCGGACAGGGTACTAATGAAAAACTGTTTTTT. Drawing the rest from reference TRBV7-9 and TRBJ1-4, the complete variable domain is DTGVSQNPRHKITKRGQNVTFRCDPISEHNRLYWYRQTLGQGPEFLTYFQNEAQLEKSRLLSDRFSAERPKGSFSTLEIQRTEQGDSAMYLCASSFGQGTNEKLFFGSGTQLSVL.

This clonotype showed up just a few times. The CDR3 loop reads CASSQIYTDRGETQYF. The CDR3 DNA sequence: TGCGCCAGCAGCCAGATTTACACGGACAGGGGAGAGACCCAGTACTTC. The V gene is TRBV4-1, the J gene TRBJ2-5; 9 bases fit TRBD1. The CDR3 has 16 residues. With V trimmed by 3 bases and J by 4 bases, 9 bases remained unmatched. The germline V gene has CDR1 MGHRA and CDR2 YSYEKL.

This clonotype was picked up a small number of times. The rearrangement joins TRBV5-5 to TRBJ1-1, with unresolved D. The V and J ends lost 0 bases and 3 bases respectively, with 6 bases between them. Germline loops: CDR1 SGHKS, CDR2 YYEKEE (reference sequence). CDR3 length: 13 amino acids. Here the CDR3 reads CASSLASDTEAFF. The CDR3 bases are TGTGCCAGCAGCTTGGCGTCAGACACTGAAGCTTTCTTT.

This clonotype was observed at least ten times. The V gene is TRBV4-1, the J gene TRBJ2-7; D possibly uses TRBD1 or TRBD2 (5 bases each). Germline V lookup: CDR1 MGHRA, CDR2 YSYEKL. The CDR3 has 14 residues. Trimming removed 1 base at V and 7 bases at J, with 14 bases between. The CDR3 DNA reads TGCGCCAGCAGCCAAGTTGGGGGTAGACGGGAGCAGTACTTC. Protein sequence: CASSQVGGRREQYF.

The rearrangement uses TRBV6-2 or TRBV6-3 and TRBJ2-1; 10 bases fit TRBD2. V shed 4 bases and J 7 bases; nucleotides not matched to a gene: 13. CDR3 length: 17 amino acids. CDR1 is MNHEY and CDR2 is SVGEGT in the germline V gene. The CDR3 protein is CASSFLTGTSVLNEQFF. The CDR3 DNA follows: TGTGCCAGCAGTTTCTTGACCGGGACTAGCGTGCTGAATGAGCAGTTCTTC.

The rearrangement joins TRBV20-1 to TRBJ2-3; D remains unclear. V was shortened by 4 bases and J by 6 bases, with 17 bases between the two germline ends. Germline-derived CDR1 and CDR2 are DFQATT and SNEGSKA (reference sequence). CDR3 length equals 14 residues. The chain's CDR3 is CSAIPRGFGDTQYF. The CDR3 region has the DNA TGCAGTGCTATCCCCCGTGGCTTTGGGGATACGCAGTATTTT.

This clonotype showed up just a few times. The CDR3 spells CASSFPGTDYNSPLHF. For the CDR3, the DNA is TGTGCCAGCAGCTTTCCGGGGACGGATTATAATTCACCCCTCCACTTT. This rearrangement joins TRBV11-2 to TRBJ1-6; D may be TRBD1 (5 bases). V was clipped by 3 bases and J by 4 bases, with 13 bases between them. CDR3 size: 16 residues. Germline-derived CDR1 and CDR2 are SGHAT and FQNNGV.

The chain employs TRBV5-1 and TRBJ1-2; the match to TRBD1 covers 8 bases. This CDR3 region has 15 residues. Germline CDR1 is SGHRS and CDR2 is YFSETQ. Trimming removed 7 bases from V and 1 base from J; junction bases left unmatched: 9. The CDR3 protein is CASGSTGADNYGYTF. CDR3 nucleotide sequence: TGCGCCAGCGGATCGACAGGGGCGGATAACTATGGCTACACCTTC.

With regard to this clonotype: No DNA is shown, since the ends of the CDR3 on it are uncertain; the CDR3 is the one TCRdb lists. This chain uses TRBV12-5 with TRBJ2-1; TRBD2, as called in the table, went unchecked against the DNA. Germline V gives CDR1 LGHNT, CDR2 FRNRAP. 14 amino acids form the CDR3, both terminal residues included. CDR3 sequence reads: CASGLGTGGDEQFF.

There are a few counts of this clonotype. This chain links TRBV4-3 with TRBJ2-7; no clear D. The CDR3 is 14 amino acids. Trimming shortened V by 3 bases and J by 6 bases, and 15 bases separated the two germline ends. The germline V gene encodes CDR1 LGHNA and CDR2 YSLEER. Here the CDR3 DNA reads TGCGCCAGCAGCCAGGGCCGGATATCCCGCGAGCAGTACTTC. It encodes CASSQGRISREQYF.

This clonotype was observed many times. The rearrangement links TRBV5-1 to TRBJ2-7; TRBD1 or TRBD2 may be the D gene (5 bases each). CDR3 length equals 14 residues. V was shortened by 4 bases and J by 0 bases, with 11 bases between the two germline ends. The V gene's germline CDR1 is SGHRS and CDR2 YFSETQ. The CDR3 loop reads CASSLSGGSYEQYF. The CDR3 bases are TGCGCCAGCAGCCTATCTGGGGGCTCCTACGAGCAGTACTTC.

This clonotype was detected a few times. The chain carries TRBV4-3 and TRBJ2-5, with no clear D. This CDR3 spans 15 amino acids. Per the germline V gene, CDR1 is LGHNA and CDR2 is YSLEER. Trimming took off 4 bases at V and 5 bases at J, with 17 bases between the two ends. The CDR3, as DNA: TGCGCCAGCAGCCGGATCCTTGGGGTGGGGGAGACCCAGTACTTC. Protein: CASSRILGVGETQYF.

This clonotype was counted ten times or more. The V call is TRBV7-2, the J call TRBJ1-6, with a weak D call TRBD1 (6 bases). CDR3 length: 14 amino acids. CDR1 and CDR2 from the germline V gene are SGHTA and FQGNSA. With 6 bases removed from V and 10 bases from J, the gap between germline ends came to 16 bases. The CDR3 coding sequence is TGTGCCAGCAGTCCGGGCAGGGGTGGATCACCCCTCCACTTT. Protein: CASSPGRGGSPLHF.

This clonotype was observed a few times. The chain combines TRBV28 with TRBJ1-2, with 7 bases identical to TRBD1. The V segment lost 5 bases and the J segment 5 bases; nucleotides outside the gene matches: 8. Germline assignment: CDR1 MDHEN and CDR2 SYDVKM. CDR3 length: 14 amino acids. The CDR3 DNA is TGTGCCAGCAGTCGACAGGGCCGGGGGTATGGCTACACCTTC. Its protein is CASSRQGRGYGYTF.